One and the same sample provided the 24 T cell receptor beta chains below, sequenced in a study of T cells in localized non-small cell lung cancer. Assay: immunoSEQ multiplex PCR; the TCRdb copy retains only in-frame clones and omits some. The data contain about 83,000 clones, more than 75% of them seen just once; the ten biggest clones take up approximately 9.7%. Sequenced here: peripheral blood, sampled before any cancer treatment. These TCRs come from a female donor of 60 years or more with stage I lung adenocarcinoma.

J is TRBJ1-5 and V is TRBV2; D perhaps matches TRBD1 (6 bases). The CDR3 extends over 13 amino acids. Looked up from germline, CDR1 is SNHLY and CDR2 is FYNNEI. Trimming removed 8 bases at V and 7 bases at J, with 15 bases between. CDR3 sequence: CASDNRVAQPQHF. Here the CDR3 DNA reads TGTGCCAGCGATAACAGGGTGGCCCAGCCCCAGCATTTT.

The J gene is TRBJ1-5, the V gene TRBV7-9; no reliable D call. The V gene's germline CDR1 is SEHNR and CDR2 FQNEAQ (reference sequence). The CDR3 is 15 residues long. V lost 5 bases and J 3 bases, leaving 14 bases between the germline ends. CDR3 residues: CASSPSHLPNQPQHF. The CDR3 nucleotides read TGTGCCAGCAGCCCTAGTCATCTTCCCAATCAGCCCCAGCATTTT.

V and J are TRBV21-1 and TRBJ1-2; the D call of TRBD1 is as the table states it, not checked on the DNA. TRBV21-1 counts as a pseudogene. The CDR3 runs 14 residues. CDR3 amino acids: CASSKYEARDGYTF. DNA for the CDR3: TGTGCCAGCAGCAAATACGAGGCCAGGGATGGCTACACCTTC.

V gene TRBV11-1 combines with J gene TRBJ2-2; D possibly uses TRBD1 or TRBD2 (5 bases each). The CDR3 sequence is 15 residues long. The germline gives CDR1 SGHAT, CDR2 FQDESV (reference sequence). The V gene lost 6 bases and the J gene lost 13 bases, with 24 bases spanning the gap. The CDR3 DNA follows: TGTGCCAGCAGGCCCGGAGGTGGCGGACGGGGCGGGCTGTTTTTT. Translation gives CASRPGGGGRGGLFF.

The chain has TRBV7-2 and TRBJ2-5; perhaps D is TRBD1 or TRBD2 (5 bases each). The CDR3 loop spans 13 amino acids. V was cut by 5 bases and J by 2 bases, with 9 bases left in between. CDR1 SGHTA and CDR2 FQGNSA come from the germline V gene. CDR3 coding DNA: TGTGCCAGCAGCCTTGGGGGTCAAGAGACCCAGTACTTC. This translates into CASSLGGQETQYF.

The CDR3: CACYGRYGYTF. Written as DNA, the CDR3 is TGTGCCTGTTACGGCCGCTATGGCTACACCTTC. The chain is built from TRBV30 and TRBJ1-2; D remains ambiguous. V was clipped by 6 bases and J by 4 bases, with 9 bases between them. The CDR3 is 11 amino acids. Germline loops: CDR1 GTSNPN, CDR2 SVGIG (reference sequence).

The rearrangement uses TRBV9 and TRBJ2-3; D call uncertain. V lost 0 bases and J 0 bases, leaving 5 bases between the germline ends. The germline V gene has CDR1 SGDLS and CDR2 YYNGEE. The CDR3 is 14 residues long. CDR3 in amino acids: CASSVEASTDTQYF. CDR3 bases: TGTGCCAGCAGCGTAGAGGCTAGCACAGATACGCAGTATTTT.

The chain is built from TRBV7-3 and TRBJ2-1; maybe TRBD1 (6 bases). The ends were cut back, 5 bases at V and 8 bases at J, with 16 bases in the middle. The germline V gene encodes CDR1 SGHTA and CDR2 FQGTGA. This CDR3 is 14 amino acids long. The CDR3, as DNA: TGTGCCAGCAGCACCCAAGGGGCAGGGGATGAGCAGTTCTTC. Translating it yields CASSTQGAGDEQFF. Full variable domain (missing parts from reference TRBV7-3 and TRBJ2-1): GAGVSQTPSNKVTEKGKYVELRCDPISGHTALYWYRQSLGQGPEFLIYFQGTGAADDSGLPNDRFFAVRPEGSVSTLKIQRTERGDSAVYLCASSTQGAGDEQFFGPGTRLTVL.

The rearrangement links TRBV5-8 to TRBJ2-3, with TRBD1 identical over 10 bases. V shed 5 bases and J 3 bases; nucleotides not matched to a gene: 6. Germline V gene sequence: CDR1 SGHTS, CDR2 YDEGEE. This CDR3 has 15 residues. CDR3 loop: CASRYPGQGTDTQYF. CDR3 sequence (DNA): TGTGCCAGCAGATACCCGGGACAGGGGACAGATACGCAGTATTTT.

This chain uses TRBV14 with TRBJ1-1; D is perhaps TRBD1 (5 bases). V lost 4 bases, J lost 0 bases, and 12 bases lay in between. This CDR3 region has 15 residues. Germline V CDR1 and CDR2: SGHDN, FVKESK. CDR3 in DNA: TGTGCCAGCAGCCCTCTGGGGACGGTGAACACTGAAGCTTTCTTT. Translated, it gives CASSPLGTVNTEAFF.

The chain's CDR3 is CASSLEPLEGTKWETQYF. In DNA, the CDR3 is TGTGCCAGCAGCTTAGAACCTTTAGAGGGGACGAAGTGGGAGACCCAGTACTTC. The chain uses TRBV7-2 and TRBJ2-5; D is perhaps TRBD1 or TRBD2 (5 bases each). Germline lookup yields CDR1 SGHTA and CDR2 FQGNSA. V gave up 1 base and J gave up 5 bases, with 23 bases separating them. The CDR3 has 18 residues. The full variable domain, completed using reference TRBV7-2 and TRBJ2-5, is GAGVSQSPSNKVTEKGKDVELRCDPISGHTALYWYRQSLGQGLEFLIYFQGNSAPDKSGLPSDRFSAERTGGSVSTLTIQRTQQEDSAVYLCASSLEPLEGTKWETQYFGPGTRLLVL.

The chain joins TRBV4-3 to TRBJ2-7; 8 bases map to TRBD1. Looked up from germline, CDR1 is LGHNA and CDR2 is YSLEER. J gave up 6 bases and V 0 bases, and 10 bases lay outside the gene matches. This CDR3 is built from 16 residues. Written as DNA, the CDR3 is TGCGCCAGCAGCCAAGATAGTGGGGAGCAGGGGGCCGAGCAGTACTTC. Translation: CASSQDSGEQGAEQYF.

The gene calls are TRBV11-2 and TRBJ2-1; the D is unclear. V was clipped by 3 bases and J by 4 bases, with 13 bases between them. Germline CDR1 SGHAT, CDR2 FQNNGV. The CDR3 contains 15 residues. The CDR3 loop is CASSFGSASYNEQFF. The DNA of the CDR3 is TGTGCCAGCAGCTTTGGAAGCGCCTCGTACAATGAGCAGTTCTTC.

The genes are TRBV15 and TRBJ2-7; D is perhaps TRBD1 (6 bases). V was shortened by 0 bases and J by 7 bases, with 16 bases between the two germline ends. The CDR3 extends over 15 amino acids. Looked up from germline, CDR1 is LNHNV and CDR2 is YYDKDF (reference sequence). CDR3 protein: CATSRDRAGAGEQYF. CDR3 coding DNA: TGTGCCACCAGCAGAGATCGGGCAGGGGCGGGTGAGCAGTACTTC.

This clone is termed medium-sized. The same CDR3 also results from other DNA sequences found in this sample. CDR3 sequence reads: CASSLEAGQYNEQFF. The CDR3 nucleotides read TGTGCCAGCAGCTTAGAGGCGGGACAGTACAATGAGCAGTTCTTC. The rearrangement uses TRBV7-9 and TRBJ2-1; maybe TRBD1 (7 bases). Germline-derived CDR1 and CDR2 are SEHNR and FQNEAQ (reference sequence). With 1 base removed from V and 4 bases from J, the gap between germline ends came to 11 bases. The CDR3 sequence is 15 residues long.

This clone is a singleton in its sample. V is TRBV6-6 and J is TRBJ1-1, with a possible D match to TRBD1 (6 bases). There are 14 residues in the CDR3. The germline V and J ends were trimmed by 6 bases and 14 bases, with 25 bases remaining between them. CDR1 is MNHNY and CDR2 is SVGAGI in the germline V gene (reference sequence). The CDR3 loop reads CASRQTTGPPPGFF. Written as DNA, the CDR3 is TGTGCCAGCAGACAAACGACAGGTCCCCCTCCAGGGTTCTTT.

The rearrangement uses TRBV6-1 and TRBJ1-2; 8 bases align to TRBD1. Per the germline V gene, CDR1 is MNHNS and CDR2 is SASEGT. Germline trimming cut 2 bases from V and 3 bases from J; bases unmatched to any gene: 8. This CDR3 contains 16 residues. The CDR3 loop reads CASSELEDRAHYGYTF. The CDR3 DNA reads TGTGCCAGCAGTGAACTAGAGGACAGGGCTCACTATGGCTACACCTTC.

The chain has TRBV4-1 and TRBJ2-3, with 9 bases aligning to TRBD1. The CDR3 sequence is 17 residues long. With 1 base clipped from V and 4 bases from J, the junction kept 9 bases outside the gene matches. CDR1 is MGHRA and CDR2 is YSYEKL in the germline V gene. For the CDR3, the DNA is TGCGCCAGCAGCCAAGGCCCCGGACAGGGGAAAGCAGATACGCAGTATTTT. Encoded protein: CASSQGPGQGKADTQYF.

V gene TRBV27 combines with J gene TRBJ2-5, with 9 nucleotides matching TRBD1. After removal of 6 bases from V and 1 base from J, the junction contained 3 bases not matched to a gene. The CDR3 runs 14 residues. Germline V gene data show CDR1 as MNHEY and CDR2 as SMNVEV (reference sequence). CDR3 coding DNA: TGTGCCAGCAGCAGGACAGGGGTCCAAGAGACCCAGTACTTC. It codes for CASSRTGVQETQYF.

The chain couples TRBV9 to TRBJ2-1; a weak D match, TRBD2 (6 bases). The germline V gene encodes CDR1 SGDLS and CDR2 YYNGEE. The germline V and J ends were trimmed by 0 bases and 9 bases, with 13 bases remaining between them. The CDR3 runs to 14 residues. Written as DNA, the CDR3 is TGTGCCAGCAGCGTAGCCATCGTGGGAGGTGAGCAGTTCTTC. Encoded protein: CASSVAIVGGEQFF.

A single count supports this clone. The J gene is TRBJ2-2, the V gene TRBV29-1, with D tentatively TRBD2 (6 bases). This CDR3 spans 17 amino acids. Germline values: CDR1 SQVTM, CDR2 ANQGSEA. V lost 1 base and J 3 bases, leaving 18 bases between the germline ends. CDR3 coding DNA: TGCAGCGTTGAAGGACCCTCGTGGGGGGACGACACCGGGGAGCTGTTTTTT. Residues: CSVEGPSWGDDTGELFF.

This sequence joins TRBV25-1 and TRBJ2-5, with D possibly TRBD2 on 6 matching bases. The CDR3 is 17 residues long. CDR1 is MGHDK, CDR2 SYGVNS, per germline. V was clipped by 1 base and J by 5 bases, with 20 bases between them. CDR3 sequence reads: CASSESRGSPWGETQYF. The CDR3 DNA reads as TGTGCCAGCAGTGAATCGCGGGGCTCCCCCTGGGGTGAGACCCAGTACTTC.

This chain connects TRBV30 to TRBJ1-2; no clear D gene. The CDR3 consists of 13 residues. Germline CDR1 and CDR2: GTSNPN and SVGIG (reference sequence). V dropped 1 base and J dropped 3 bases, with 9 bases sitting between them. DNA of the CDR3: TGTGCCTGGAGTGACTCGGGCGACTATGGCTACACCTTC. The encoded protein is CAWSDSGDYGYTF. The full variable domain, its missing parts supplied by reference TRBV30 and TRBJ1-2, is SQTIHQWPATLVQPVGSPLSLECTVEGTSNPNLYWYRQAAGRGLQLLFYSVGIGQISSEVPQNLSASRPQDRQFILSSKKLLLSDSGFYLCAWSDSGDYGYTFGSGTRLTVV.

The CDR3 is CASSQGRGGEQFF. CDR3 coding DNA: TGTGCCAGCAGCCAAGGGCGGGGGGGCGAGCAGTTCTTC. This rearrangement joins TRBV14 to TRBJ2-1, with 9 bases matching TRBD2. CDR1 is SGHDN and CDR2 is FVKESK in the germline V gene. This CDR3 is 13 amino acids long. V lost 1 base to trimming and J lost 10 bases; unmatched junction nucleotides: 2.